This entry features one T cell receptor (beta chain) sequence. Other DNA sequences in the sample encode the same CDR3. The sample comes from a study of graft-versus-host responses after intestinal transplantation. Study-wide results and caveats: Among recipient marrow samples, GvH clones were found; some appeared first in ileum or blood.

Libraries were prepared by immunoSEQ multiplex PCR; TCRdb keeps only in-frame clonotypes and omits some of them. In the table there are 13,000 to 15,000 clones, approximately 38% of which are singletons. CDR3 length: 13 residues. The V end lost 4 bases, the J end lost 2 bases, and 9 bases lay between the germline ends. Germline assignment: CDR1 MNHNS and CDR2 SASEGT. The authors seeded about 200,000 CFSE-labeled responder cells together with about 200,000 irradiated stimulator cells tagged with violet dye. The TCR comes from a human patient who received an intestinal transplant. The V call is TRBV6-1, the J call TRBJ2-7, with D possibly TRBD1 on 5 matching bases. Sequenced here: alloreactive CD8+ T cells from a mixed lymphocyte reaction culture, sampled before intestinal transplant. Specified subset: CFSE-low proliferating T cells sorted from approximately six-day pre-transplant mixed lymphocyte reaction (GvH or HvG direction). The CDR3 loop reads CASSARVPYEQYF. CDR3 in DNA: TGTGCCAGCAGTGCCAGGGTTCCCTACGAGCAGTACTTC.